This is a list of T cell receptor beta chains from one sample in a study of CD8 T cells in Susac syndrome. TCRdb re-called the immunoSEQ multiplex PCR reads with MiXCR, one entry per CDR3 protein. The data hold some 180,000 distinct CDR3 sequences, with approximately 95% observed a single time. Sequencing was performed on CD4+ T cells from PBMCs. Receptors originate from a human donor in good health. CDR3s include the opening cysteine and the closing phenylalanine or tryptophan. A D gene is named only where the DNA matches it firmly. Some rows mark clone size as missing; the rest say once, few, many or name a class of expanded clone.

CDR3: CASSPHNTGELFF
DNA: TGTGCCAGCAGCCCCCATAACACCGGGGAGCTGTTTTTT
J: TRBJ2-2
D: NA
V: TRBV28
size: NA

CDR3: CASSQASGILSTDTQYF
DNA: TGTGCCAGCAGCCAAGCATCCGGGATCCTTAGCACAGATACGCAGTATTTT
J: TRBJ2-3
D: NA
V: TRBV14
size: NA

CDR3: CASSSTPWGEQYF
DNA: TGTGCCAGCAGCTCCACTCCCTGGGGGGAGCAGTACTTC
J: TRBJ2-7
D: NA
V: TRBV5-4
size: NA

CDR3: CSVDDRATGNTIYF
DNA: TGCAGCGTCGATGACAGGGCAACAGGAAACACCATATATTTT
J: TRBJ1-3
D: TRBD1
V: TRBV29-1
size: NA

CDR3: CASSETGGAYGYTF
DNA: TGTGCCAGCAGTGAAACAGGGGGCGCCTATGGCTACACCTTC
J: TRBJ1-2
D: TRBD1
V: TRBV28
size: NA

CDR3: CASSPSGLLRGTGELFF
DNA: TGTGCCAGCTCACCTTCCGGACTACTTCGGGGCACCGGGGAGCTGTTTTTT
J: TRBJ2-2
D: NA
V: TRBV18
size: NA

CDR3: CASSPRVDTGELFF
DNA: TGTGCCAGCAGCCCAAGGGTGGACACCGGGGAGCTGTTTTTT
J: TRBJ2-2
D: NA
V: TRBV6-6
size: NA

CDR3: CASSFNRPSTDTQYF
DNA: TGCGCCAGCAGCTTCAACAGACCCTCAACAGATACGCAGTATTTT
J: TRBJ2-3
D: NA
V: TRBV5-1
size: once

CDR3: CASSSAPWETQYF
DNA: TGTGCCAGCAGCTCAGCCCCTTGGGAGACCCAGTACTTC
J: TRBJ2-5
D: NA
V: TRBV7-2
size: NA

CDR3: CASSRQFTEAFF
DNA: TGTGCCAGCAGTCGACAGTTCACTGAAGCTTTCTTT
J: TRBJ1-1
D: NA
V: TRBV6-5
size: NA

CDR3: CASSVGDRGLGGYTF
DNA: TGTGCCAGCAGCGTAGGGGACAGGGGGCTCGGTGGCTACACCTTC
J: TRBJ1-2
D: TRBD1
V: TRBV9
size: once

CDR3: CASSIDRNLRQPQHF
DNA: TGTGCCAGCAGCATTGACAGGAATCTAAGACAGCCCCAGCATTTT
J: TRBJ1-5
D: NA
V: TRBV6-5
size: NA

CDR3: CASSQRQGYGSPLHF
DNA: TGTGCCAGCAGCCAAAGACAGGGATATGGTTCACCCCTCCACTTT
J: TRBJ1-6
D: TRBD1
V: TRBV3-1
size: once

CDR3: CASSTTGRTEAFF
DNA: TGTGCCAGTAGTACCACAGGGCGCACTGAAGCTTTCTTT
J: TRBJ1-1
D: NA
V: TRBV19
size: NA

CDR3: CSAPGSPPEKLFF
DNA: TGCAGTGCCCCCGGGTCCCCCCCTGAAAAACTGTTTTTT
J: TRBJ1-4
D: NA
V: TRBV20-1
size: NA

CDR3: CASSPQGSQLNEQFF
DNA: TGTGCCAGCAGCCCCCAGGGGAGCCAGCTCAATGAGCAGTTCTTC
J: TRBJ2-1
D: NA
V: TRBV9
size: NA

CDR3: CASSFTEDYTF
DNA: TGTGCCAGCAGTTTCACTGAAGACTACACCTTC
J: TRBJ1-2
D: NA
V: TRBV28
size: NA

CDR3: CASSLSAGKETQYF
DNA: TGTGCCAGCAGTTTGAGTGCGGGGAAAGAGACCCAGTACTTC
J: TRBJ2-5
D: NA
V: TRBV12-3/TRBV12-4
size: NA

CDR3: CASSQVASLRNEQFF
DNA: TGTGCCAGCAGCCAAGTGGCCAGCCTAAGAAATGAGCAGTTCTTC
J: TRBJ2-1
D: NA
V: TRBV3-1
size: NA

CDR3: CASSEGRRSYNSPLHF
DNA: TGTGCCAGCAGTGAAGGGCGGCGCTCCTATAATTCACCCCTCCACTTT
J: TRBJ1-6
D: NA
V: TRBV2
size: NA

CDR3: CACRDYRATGELFF
DNA: TGTGCTTGCCGCGACTACAGGGCCACCGGGGAGCTGTTTTTT
J: TRBJ2-2
D: NA
V: TRBV19
size: NA

CDR3: CASSLAAGLSYEQYF
DNA: TGTGCCAGCAGCTTAGCGGCGGGGTTATCCTACGAGCAGTACTTC
J: TRBJ2-7
D: NA
V: TRBV11-2
size: NA

CDR3: CSLSMGGLETQYF
DNA: TGCAGCCTCTCTATGGGGGGCCTAGAGACCCAGTACTTC
J: TRBJ2-5
D: NA
V: TRBV29-1
size: NA

CDR3: CSASLIVGTQYF
DNA: TGCAGTGCTTCCTTAATCGTCGGTACGCAGTATTTT
J: TRBJ2-3
D: NA
V: TRBV20-1
size: NA

CDR3: CASAPGAGLSPRTGSPLHF
DNA: TGTGCCAGCGCCCCTGGGGCCGGCCTTTCCCCCCGGACCGGTTCACCCCTCCACTTT
J: TRBJ1-6
D: NA
V: TRBV27
size: NA

CDR3: CASSGELGYEQYF
DNA: TGTGCCAGCAGCGGGGAATTGGGCTACGAGCAGTACTTC
J: TRBJ2-7
D: NA
V: TRBV6-6
size: NA

CDR3: CASSINGGITEAFF
DNA: TGTGCCAGTAGTATTAATGGGGGAATCACTGAAGCTTTCTTT
J: TRBJ1-1
D: NA
V: TRBV19
size: once

CDR3: CASSLGLAGLDEQFF
DNA: TGTGCCAGCAGCTTAGGGCTAGCGGGGTTAGATGAGCAGTTCTTC
J: TRBJ2-1
D: TRBD2
V: TRBV7-3
size: once

CDR3: CASSQDVVYTEAFF
DNA: TGCGCCAGCAGCCAAGACGTGGTGTACACTGAAGCTTTCTTT
J: TRBJ1-1
D: NA
V: TRBV4-3
size: NA

CDR3: CASSFVEGPYEQYF
DNA: TGTGCCAGCAGCTTTGTTGAAGGGCCCTACGAGCAGTACTTC
J: TRBJ2-7
D: NA
V: TRBV7-2
size: NA

CDR3: CASSLASVAGEAFF
DNA: TGTGCCAGCAGCTTGGCAAGTGTGGCTGGTGAAGCTTTCTTT
J: TRBJ1-1
D: NA
V: TRBV7-9
size: NA

CDR3: CASSLTADTIYGYTF
DNA: TGTGCCAGCAGCTTAACGGCGGACACCATCTATGGCTACACCTTC
J: TRBJ1-2
D: NA
V: TRBV7-2
size: NA

CDR3: CASSQDPRLADTQYF
DNA: TGCGCCAGCAGCCAAGATCCCCGGCTAGCAGATACGCAGTATTTT
J: TRBJ2-3
D: NA
V: TRBV4-3
size: NA

CDR3: CSARGQGNGGYTF
DNA: TGCAGTGCTAGAGGGCAGGGTAATGGCGGCTACACCTTC
J: TRBJ1-2
D: NA
V: TRBV20-1
size: NA

CDR3: CASSSMGDGDSPLHF
DNA: TGTGCCAGCAGCTCGATGGGGGATGGCGATTCACCCCTCCACTTT
J: TRBJ1-6
D: NA
V: TRBV7-3
size: NA

CDR3: CATVGRARDTQYF
DNA: TGTGCCACCGTCGGCAGGGCCAGAGATACGCAGTATTTT
J: TRBJ2-3
D: NA
V: TRBV28
size: NA